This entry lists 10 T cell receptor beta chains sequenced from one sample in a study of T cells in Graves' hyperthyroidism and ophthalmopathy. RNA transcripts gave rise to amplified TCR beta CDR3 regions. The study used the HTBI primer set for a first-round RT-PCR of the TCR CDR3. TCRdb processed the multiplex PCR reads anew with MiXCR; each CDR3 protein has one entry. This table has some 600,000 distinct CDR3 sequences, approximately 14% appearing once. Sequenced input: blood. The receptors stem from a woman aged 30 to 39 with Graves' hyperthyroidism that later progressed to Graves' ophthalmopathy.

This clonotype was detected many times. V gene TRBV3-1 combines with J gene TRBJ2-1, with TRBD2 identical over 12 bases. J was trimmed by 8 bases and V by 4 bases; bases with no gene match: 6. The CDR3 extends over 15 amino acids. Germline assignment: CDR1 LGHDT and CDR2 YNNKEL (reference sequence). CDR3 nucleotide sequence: TGTGCCAGCAGCCTCCTAGCGGGAGGGAAGGATGAGCAGTTCTTC. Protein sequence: CASSLLAGGKDEQFF.

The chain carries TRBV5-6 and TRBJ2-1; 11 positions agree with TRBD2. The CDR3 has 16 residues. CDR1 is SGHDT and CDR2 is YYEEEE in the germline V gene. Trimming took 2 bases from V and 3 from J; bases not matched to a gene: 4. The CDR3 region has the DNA TGTGCCAGCAGCTTACCGGGACTAGCGGACTACAATGAGCAGTTCTTC. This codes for CASSLPGLADYNEQFF.

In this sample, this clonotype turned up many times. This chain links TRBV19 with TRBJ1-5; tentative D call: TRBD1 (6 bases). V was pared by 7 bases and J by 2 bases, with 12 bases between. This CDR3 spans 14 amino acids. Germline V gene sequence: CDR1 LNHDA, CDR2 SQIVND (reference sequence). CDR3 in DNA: TGTGCCAGTACCGGACAGTATGGCAATCAGCCCCAGCATTTT. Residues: CASTGQYGNQPQHF. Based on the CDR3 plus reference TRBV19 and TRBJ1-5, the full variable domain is DGGITQSPKYLFRKEGQNVTLSCEQNLNHDAMYWYRQDPGQGLRLIYYSQIVNDFQKGDIAEGYSVSREKKESFPLTVTSAQKNPTAFYLCASTGQYGNQPQHFGDGTRLSIL.

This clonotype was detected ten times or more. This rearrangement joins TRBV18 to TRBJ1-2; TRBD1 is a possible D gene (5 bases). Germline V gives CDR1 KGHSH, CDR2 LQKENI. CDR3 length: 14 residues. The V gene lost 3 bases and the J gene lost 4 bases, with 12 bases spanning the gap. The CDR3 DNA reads TGTGCCAGCTCACCGGGCGGGGCAGCCTATGGCTACACCTTC. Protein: CASSPGGAAYGYTF.

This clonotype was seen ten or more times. The CDR3 region has the DNA TGTGCCAGCAGCTTAGGGGAGCTAGGCTACGAGCAGTACTTC. It specifies CASSLGELGYEQYF. J is TRBJ2-7 and V is TRBV7-9; possibly TRBD2 for D (5 bases). The CDR3 covers 14 residues. With 1 base removed from V and 3 bases from J, the gap between germline ends came to 10 bases. Looked up from germline, CDR1 is SEHNR and CDR2 is FQNEAQ (reference sequence).

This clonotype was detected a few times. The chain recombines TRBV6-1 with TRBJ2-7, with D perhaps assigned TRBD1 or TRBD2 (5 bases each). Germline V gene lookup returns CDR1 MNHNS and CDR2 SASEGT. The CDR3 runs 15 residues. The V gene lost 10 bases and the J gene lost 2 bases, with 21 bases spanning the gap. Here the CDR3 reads CAISLNRNGAYEQYF. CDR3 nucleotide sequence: TGTGCCATCTCCTTAAACAGGAACGGGGCCTACGAGCAGTACTTC.

The CDR3 coding sequence is TGCGCCAGCAGCTTGAGTCTAGCGGGAGCGGTGGTGGATGAGCAGTTCTTC. It specifies CASSLSLAGAVVDEQFF. This sequence joins TRBV5-1 and TRBJ2-1; 10 nucleotides line up with TRBD2. Germline V CDR1 and CDR2: SGHRS, YFSETQ. This CDR3 has 17 amino acids. V lost 1 base to trimming and J lost 8 bases; unmatched junction nucleotides: 12.

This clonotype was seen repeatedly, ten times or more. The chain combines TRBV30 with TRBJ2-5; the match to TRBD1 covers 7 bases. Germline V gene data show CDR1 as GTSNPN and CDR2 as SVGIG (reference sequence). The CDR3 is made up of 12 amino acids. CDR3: CALGQGEETQYF. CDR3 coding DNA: TGTGCTCTGGGGCAGGGGGAAGAGACCCAGTACTTC.

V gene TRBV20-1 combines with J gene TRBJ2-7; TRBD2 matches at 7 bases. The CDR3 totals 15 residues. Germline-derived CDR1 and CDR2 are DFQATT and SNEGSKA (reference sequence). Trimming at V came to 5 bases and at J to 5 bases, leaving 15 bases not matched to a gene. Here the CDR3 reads CSALPKRGGWDEQYF. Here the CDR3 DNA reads TGCAGTGCTCTCCCAAAGCGGGGAGGGTGGGACGAGCAGTACTTC.

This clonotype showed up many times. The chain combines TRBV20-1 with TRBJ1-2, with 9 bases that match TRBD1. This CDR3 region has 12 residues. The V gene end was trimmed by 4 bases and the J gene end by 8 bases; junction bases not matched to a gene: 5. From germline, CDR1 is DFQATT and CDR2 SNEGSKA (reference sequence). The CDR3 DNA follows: TGCAGTGCTACCCGGACAGGGGACGGCTACACCTTC. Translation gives CSATRTGDGYTF.